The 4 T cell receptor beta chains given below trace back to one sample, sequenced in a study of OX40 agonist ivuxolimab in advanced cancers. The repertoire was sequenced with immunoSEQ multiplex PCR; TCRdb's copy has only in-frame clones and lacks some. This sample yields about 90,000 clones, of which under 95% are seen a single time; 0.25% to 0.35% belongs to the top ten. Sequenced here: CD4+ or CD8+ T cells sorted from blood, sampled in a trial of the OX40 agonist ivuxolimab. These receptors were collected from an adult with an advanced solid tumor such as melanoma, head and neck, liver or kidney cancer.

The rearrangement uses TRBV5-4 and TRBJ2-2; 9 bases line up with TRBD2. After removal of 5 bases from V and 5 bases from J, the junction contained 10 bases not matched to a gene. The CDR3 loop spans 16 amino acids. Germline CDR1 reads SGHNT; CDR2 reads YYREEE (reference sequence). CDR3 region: CASRKGRSGSTGELFF. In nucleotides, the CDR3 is TGTGCCAGCAGGAAGGGGCGTAGCGGGAGTACCGGGGAGCTGTTTTTT.

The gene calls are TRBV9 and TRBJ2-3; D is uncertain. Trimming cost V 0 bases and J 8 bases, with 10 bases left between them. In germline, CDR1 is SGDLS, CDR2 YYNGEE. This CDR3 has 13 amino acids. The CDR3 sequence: CASSVERVATQYF. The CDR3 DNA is TGTGCCAGCAGCGTAGAAAGGGTCGCTACGCAGTATTTT.

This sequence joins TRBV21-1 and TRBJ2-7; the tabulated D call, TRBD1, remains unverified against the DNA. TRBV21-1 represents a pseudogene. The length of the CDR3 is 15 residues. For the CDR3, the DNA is TGTGCCAGCAGCAAGCAGGGATCCCCCTCCTACGAGCAGTACTTC. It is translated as CASSKQGSPSYEQYF.

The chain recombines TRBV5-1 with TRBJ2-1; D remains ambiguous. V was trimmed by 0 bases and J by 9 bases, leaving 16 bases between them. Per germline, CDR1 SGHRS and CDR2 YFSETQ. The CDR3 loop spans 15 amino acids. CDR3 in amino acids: CASSLGNTPPGEQFF. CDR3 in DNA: TGCGCCAGCAGCTTGGGGAACACCCCCCCGGGTGAGCAGTTCTTC.